This TCR beta chain came from a study of T cell repertoires in cytomegalovirus infection. CDR3 length equals 12 residues. The V and J ends lost 7 bases and 0 bases respectively, with 4 bases between them. CDR1 KGHDR and CDR2 SFDVKD come from the germline V gene. For this clonotype: In this CDR3 the conserved last residue, phenylalanine or tryptophan, is missing, so a read error is likely.

A single record per CDR3 protein comes from TCRdb applying MiXCR to the reads. Of about 400,000 distinct CDR3 sequences in the sample, about a sixth were seen once. This chain uses TRBV24-1 with TRBJ2-3, with D hard to call. The receptor was isolated from a human donor in good health (CMV status not recorded). Some clones in this sample may be carry-over from other donors' samples. Sequenced: PBMCs. The CDR3 bases are TGTGCCACCAGGGACAGCACAGATACGCAGTATTTG. It translates to CATRDSTDTQYL.